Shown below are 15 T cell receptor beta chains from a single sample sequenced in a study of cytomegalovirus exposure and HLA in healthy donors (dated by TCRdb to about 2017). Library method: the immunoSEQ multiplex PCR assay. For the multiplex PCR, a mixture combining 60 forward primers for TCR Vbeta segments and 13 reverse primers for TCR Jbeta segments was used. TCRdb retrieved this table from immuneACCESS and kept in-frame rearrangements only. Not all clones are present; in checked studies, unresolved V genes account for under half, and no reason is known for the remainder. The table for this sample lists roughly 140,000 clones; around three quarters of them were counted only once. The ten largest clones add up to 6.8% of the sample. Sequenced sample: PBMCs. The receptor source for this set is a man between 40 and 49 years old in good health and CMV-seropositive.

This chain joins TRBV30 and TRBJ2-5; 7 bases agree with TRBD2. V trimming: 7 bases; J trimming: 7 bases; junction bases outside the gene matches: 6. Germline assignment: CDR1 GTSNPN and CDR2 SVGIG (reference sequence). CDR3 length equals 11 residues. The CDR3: CALEWGGTQYF. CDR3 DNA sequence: TGTGCCTTAGAGTGGGGGGGGACCCAGTACTTC.

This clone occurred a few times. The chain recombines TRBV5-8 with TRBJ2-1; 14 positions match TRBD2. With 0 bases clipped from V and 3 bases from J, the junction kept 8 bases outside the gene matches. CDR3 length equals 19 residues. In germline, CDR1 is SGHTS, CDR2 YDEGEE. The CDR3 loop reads CASSLAGLAGGQYYNEQFF. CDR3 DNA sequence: TGTGCCAGCAGCTTGGCTGGACTAGCGGGAGGCCAATACTACAATGAGCAGTTCTTC.

The chain's CDR3 is CASSLPGTQETQYF. CDR3 nucleotides: TGTGCCAGCAGCTTGCCGGGAACCCAAGAGACCCAGTACTTC. V and J are TRBV5-4 and TRBJ2-5; TRBD2 might be the D (5 bases). V lost 1 base, J lost 1 base, and 8 bases lay in between. The CDR3 consists of 14 residues. Germline CDR1 and CDR2: SGHNT and YYREEE (reference sequence).

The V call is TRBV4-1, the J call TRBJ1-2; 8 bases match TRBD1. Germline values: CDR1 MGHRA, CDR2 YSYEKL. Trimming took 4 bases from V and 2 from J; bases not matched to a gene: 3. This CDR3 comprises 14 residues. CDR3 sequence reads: CASSPRTGNYGYTF. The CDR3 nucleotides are TGCGCCAGCAGCCCCCGGACAGGGAACTATGGCTACACCTTC.

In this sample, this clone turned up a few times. CDR3 sequence reads: CAWSPHQLIVTDTQYF. The CDR3 DNA sequence: TGTGCCTGGAGTCCACACCAACTAATTGTCACAGATACGCAGTATTTT. The chain is built from TRBV30 and TRBJ2-3; D gene uncertain. With 2 bases removed from V and 2 bases from J, the gap between germline ends came to 17 bases. Germline loops: CDR1 GTSNPN, CDR2 SVGIG (reference sequence). CDR3 length: 16 amino acids.

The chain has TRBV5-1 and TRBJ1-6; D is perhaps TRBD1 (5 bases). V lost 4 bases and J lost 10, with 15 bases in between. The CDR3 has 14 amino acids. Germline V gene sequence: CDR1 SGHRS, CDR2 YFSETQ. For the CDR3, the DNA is TGCGCCAGCAGCCCCATTCAGGGCCGGTCACCCCTCCACTTT. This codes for CASSPIQGRSPLHF.

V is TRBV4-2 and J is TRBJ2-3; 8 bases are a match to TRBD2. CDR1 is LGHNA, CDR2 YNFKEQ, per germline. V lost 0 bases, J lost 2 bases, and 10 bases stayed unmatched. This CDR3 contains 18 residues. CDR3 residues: CASSQDNRGGTHTDTQYF. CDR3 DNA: TGTGCCAGCAGCCAAGATAACCGCGGGGGGACTCACACAGATACGCAGTATTTT.

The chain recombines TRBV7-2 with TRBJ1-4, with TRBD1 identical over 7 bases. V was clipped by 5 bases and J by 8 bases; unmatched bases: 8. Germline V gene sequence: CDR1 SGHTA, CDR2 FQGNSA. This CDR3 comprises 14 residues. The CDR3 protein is CASSPRQGSEKLFF. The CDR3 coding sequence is TGTGCCAGCAGCCCACGACAGGGAAGCGAAAAACTGTTTTTT.

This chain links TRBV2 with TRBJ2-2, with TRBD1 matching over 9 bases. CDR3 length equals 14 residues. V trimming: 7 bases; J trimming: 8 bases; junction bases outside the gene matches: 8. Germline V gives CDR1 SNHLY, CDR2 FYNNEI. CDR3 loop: CASNPGQGVGELFF. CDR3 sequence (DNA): TGTGCCAGCAATCCGGGACAGGGAGTTGGGGAGCTGTTTTTT.

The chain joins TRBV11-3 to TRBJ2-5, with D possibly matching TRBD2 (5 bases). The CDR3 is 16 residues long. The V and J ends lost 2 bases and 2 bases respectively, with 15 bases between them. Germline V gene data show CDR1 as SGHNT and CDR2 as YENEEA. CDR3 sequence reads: CASSLRSSLFQETQYF. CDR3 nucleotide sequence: TGTGCCAGCAGCTTAAGATCTAGCCTTTTTCAAGAGACCCAGTACTTC.

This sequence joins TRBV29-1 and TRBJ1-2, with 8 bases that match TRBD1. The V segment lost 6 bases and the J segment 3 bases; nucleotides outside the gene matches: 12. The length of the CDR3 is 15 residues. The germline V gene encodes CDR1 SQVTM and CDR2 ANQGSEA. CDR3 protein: CSVRRTGRLDYGYTF. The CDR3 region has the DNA TGCAGCGTGCGGCGGACAGGGCGGCTTGACTATGGCTACACCTTC. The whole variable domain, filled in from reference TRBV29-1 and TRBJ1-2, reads SAVISQKPSRDICQRGTSLTIQCQVDSQVTMMFWYRQQPGQSLTLIATANQGSEATYESGFVIDKFPISRPNLTFSTLTVSNMSPEDSSIYLCSVRRTGRLDYGYTFGSGTRLTVV.

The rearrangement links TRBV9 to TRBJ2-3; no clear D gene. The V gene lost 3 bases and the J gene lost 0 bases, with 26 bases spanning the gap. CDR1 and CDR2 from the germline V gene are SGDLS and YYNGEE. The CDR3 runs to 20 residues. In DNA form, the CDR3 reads TGTGCCAGCAGCGCCAGATTCGGCGCCAGTATCTTGACTAGCACAGATACGCAGTATTTT. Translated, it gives CASSARFGASILTSTDTQYF.

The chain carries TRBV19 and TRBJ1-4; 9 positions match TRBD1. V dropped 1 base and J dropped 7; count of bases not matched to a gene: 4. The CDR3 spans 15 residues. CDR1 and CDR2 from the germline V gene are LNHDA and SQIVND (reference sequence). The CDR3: CASSIVGQGGEKLFF. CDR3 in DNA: TGTGCCAGTAGTATAGTGGGACAGGGTGGTGAAAAACTGTTTTTT.

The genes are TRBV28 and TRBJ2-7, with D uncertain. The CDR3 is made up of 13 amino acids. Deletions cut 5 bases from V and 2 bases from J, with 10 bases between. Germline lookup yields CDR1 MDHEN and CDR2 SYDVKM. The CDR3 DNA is TGTGCCAGCAGTGCAGGTCACCCCTACGAGCAGTACTTC. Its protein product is CASSAGHPYEQYF.

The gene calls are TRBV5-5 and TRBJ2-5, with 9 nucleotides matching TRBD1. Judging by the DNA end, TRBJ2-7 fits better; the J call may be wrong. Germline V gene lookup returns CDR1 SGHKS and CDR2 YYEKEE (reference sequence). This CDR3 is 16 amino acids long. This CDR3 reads CASSWPGQGTVYEQYF. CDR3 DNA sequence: TGTGCCAGCAGCTGGCCGGGACAGGGAACCGTCTACGAGCAGTACTTC.